Below are 24 T cell receptor beta chains sequenced from a single sample in a study of blood T cell repertoires in COVID-19 (TCRdb year 2020). The library was produced with the immunoSEQ multiplex PCR assay. TCRdb retrieved this table from immuneACCESS and kept in-frame rearrangements only. Not all clones are present; in checked studies, unresolved V genes account for under half, and no reason is known for the remainder. Across this sample there are around 61,000 clones, with roughly 81% seen only once. Jointly, the top ten make up 15% to 18% of the sample. The sequenced sample consisted of peripheral blood. Receptor source: an elderly man with acute or convalescent COVID-19.

This chain uses TRBV6-2 or TRBV6-3 with TRBJ2-3; TRBD2 might be the D (6 bases). Germline V lookup: CDR1 MNHEY, CDR2 SVGEGT. There are 13 residues in the CDR3. The ends were cut back, 1 base at V and 4 bases at J, with 6 bases in the middle. Written as DNA, the CDR3 is TGTGCCAGCAGTTACTGGGGGGCAGATACGCAGTATTTT. Its protein is CASSYWGADTQYF.

The rearrangement uses TRBV9 and TRBJ2-5; 8 nucleotides line up with TRBD2. The ends lost 4 bases at V and 5 bases at J; junction bases unmatched: 4. This CDR3 is built from 13 residues. Germline CDR1 and CDR2: SGDLS and YYNGEE. The CDR3 loop reads CASSSAGVETQYF. The CDR3 bases are TGTGCCAGCAGCTCAGCGGGAGTGGAGACCCAGTACTTC. The full variable domain, its missing parts supplied by reference TRBV9 and TRBJ2-5, is DSGVTQTPKHLITATGQRVTLRCSPRSGDLSVYWYQQSLDQGLQFLIQYYNGEERAKGNILERFSAQQFPDLHSELNLSSLELGDSALYFCASSSAGVETQYFGPGTRLLVL.

This clone was picked up a small number of times. This rearrangement joins TRBV6-2 or TRBV6-3 to TRBJ2-7; D possibly corresponds to TRBD1 (6 bases). This CDR3 spans 14 amino acids. Trimming stripped 2 bases from V and 2 bases from J, with 10 bases between. CDR1 is MNHEY, CDR2 SVGEGT, per germline. CDR3 sequence: CASSYAGTTYEQYF. The DNA of the CDR3 is TGTGCCAGCAGTTACGCCGGGACAACCTACGAGCAGTACTTC.

J is TRBJ2-3 and V is TRBV29-1; 9 bases fit TRBD2. The CDR3 length is 12 residues. V lost 7 bases, J lost 6 bases, and 5 bases stayed unmatched. Germline lookup yields CDR1 SQVTM and CDR2 ANQGSEA. The CDR3 protein is CSGGLAGDTQYF. CDR3 DNA: TGCAGCGGGGGACTAGCTGGGGATACGCAGTATTTT.

The chain employs TRBV27 and TRBJ2-7, with TRBD1 matching over 9 bases. The CDR3 runs 8 residues. Germline-derived CDR1 and CDR2 are MNHEY and SMNVEV (reference sequence). CDR3 nucleotide sequence: TGTCCAAGACAGGGGGGGTACTTC. Residues: CPRQGGYF.

The V and J genes are TRBV5-1 and TRBJ2-3, with TRBD1 matching 10 bases. CDR3 length: 15 residues. V lost 1 base and J lost 4; bases outside the gene matches: 3. Germline V gene lookup returns CDR1 SGHRS and CDR2 YFSETQ. CDR3 amino acids: CASSLRTGGSDTQYF. CDR3 DNA: TGCGCCAGCAGCTTGAGGACAGGGGGGTCAGATACGCAGTATTTT.

Only a few counts were recorded for this clone. V is TRBV18 and J is TRBJ1-6, with unresolved D. Deletions cut 1 base from V and 6 bases from J, with 7 bases between. This CDR3 region has 14 residues. Germline V gene lookup returns CDR1 KGHSH and CDR2 LQKENI. The DNA for the CDR3 is TGTGCCAGCTCACCACTCGCAGTTAATTCACCCCTCCACTTT. This sequence encodes CASSPLAVNSPLHF. Full variable domain (remainder filled in from reference TRBV18 and TRBJ1-6): NAGVMQNPRHLVRRRGQEARLRCSPMKGHSHVYWYRQLPEEGLKFMVYLQKENIIDESGMPKERFSAEFPKEGPSILRIQQVVRGDSAAYFCASSPLAVNSPLHFGNGTRLTVT.

The rearrangement links TRBV7-8 to TRBJ1-4, with TRBD1 as a possible D gene (6 bases). This CDR3 is built from 15 residues. Germline lookup yields CDR1 SGHVS and CDR2 FQNEAQ. The germline V and J ends were trimmed by 1 base and 8 bases, with 14 bases remaining between them. Here the CDR3 reads CASSLEPRGSEKLFF. CDR3 DNA sequence: TGTGCCAGCAGCTTAGAACCCAGGGGCAGCGAAAAACTGTTTTTT.

The chain has TRBV9 and TRBJ2-3, with D possibly being TRBD2 (6 bases). V was cut by 5 bases and J by 2 bases, with 27 bases left in between. The CDR3 extends over 19 amino acids. Germline CDR1 SGDLS, CDR2 YYNGEE. Written as DNA, the CDR3 is TGTGCCAGCAGTCCAAACGACGGGAGAAGTCCGGGTGACACAGATACGCAGTATTTT. It codes for CASSPNDGRSPGDTDTQYF.

This chain connects TRBV27 to TRBJ2-7; 9 bases fit TRBD2. The CDR3 totals 14 residues. V gave up 6 bases and J gave up 5 bases; unmatched junction bases: 8. The germline V gene has CDR1 MNHEY and CDR2 SMNVEV (reference sequence). CDR3 protein: CASRTGLAFHEQYF. DNA for the CDR3: TGTGCCAGCAGGACGGGACTAGCTTTCCACGAGCAGTACTTC.

The V gene is TRBV11-2, the J gene TRBJ1-5; the D gene is possibly TRBD1 (6 bases). This CDR3 is built from 15 residues. Germline V lookup: CDR1 SGHAT, CDR2 FQNNGV. Trimming took off 0 bases at V and 9 bases at J, with 15 bases between the two ends. CDR3 protein: CASSLDPGAQGPQHF. The CDR3 nucleotides read TGTGCCAGCAGCTTAGACCCCGGGGCACAGGGGCCCCAGCATTTT.

This sequence joins TRBV10-3 and TRBJ1-1, with D perhaps TRBD1 (5 bases). The germline V gene encodes CDR1 ENHRY and CDR2 SYGVKD. The CDR3 is 13 amino acids. The ends were cut back, 4 bases at V and 1 base at J, with 7 bases in the middle. The CDR3 bases are TGTGCCATCAGTGGTACAGGGAACACTGAAGCTTTCTTT. Encoded protein: CAISGTGNTEAFF.

This chain connects TRBV6-2 or TRBV6-3 to TRBJ2-5, with 9 bases identical to TRBD1. V gave up 5 bases and J gave up 3 bases; unmatched junction bases: 10. The CDR3 is 16 residues long. Germline V gene lookup returns CDR1 MNHEY and CDR2 SVGEGT. Here the CDR3 reads CASSRYRGLGEETQYF. For the CDR3, the DNA is TGTGCCAGCAGTCGATACAGGGGGCTAGGGGAAGAGACCCAGTACTTC.

This clone is a singleton in its sample. J is TRBJ1-5 and V is TRBV4-2; D may be TRBD1 (5 bases). The germline V gene has CDR1 LGHNA and CDR2 YNFKEQ. Trimming stripped 0 bases from V and 9 bases from J, with 12 bases between. This CDR3 contains 14 residues. The CDR3 sequence: CASSQDQGTGPQHF. CDR3 sequence (DNA): TGTGCCAGCAGCCAAGATCAGGGTACTGGGCCCCAGCATTTT.

This chain links TRBV7-2 with TRBJ1-5; possibly TRBD1 for D (6 bases). Germline V CDR1 and CDR2: SGHTA, FQGNSA. With 5 bases removed from V and 7 bases from J, the gap between germline ends came to 18 bases. The CDR3 spans 15 residues. The CDR3, as DNA: TGTGCCAGCAGCACCCGGGGGGCGTTCGGGCAGCCCCAGCATTTT. This translates into CASSTRGAFGQPQHF.

The chain employs TRBV18 and TRBJ1-4; D uncertain. Germline CDR1 KGHSH, CDR2 LQKENI. The ends were cut back, 0 bases at V and 3 bases at J, with 11 bases in the middle. CDR3 size: 16 residues. CDR3 bases: TGTGCCAGCTCACCACCGCCCGAGGCAGCTAATGAAAAACTGTTTTTT. Residues: CASSPPPEAANEKLFF. The full variable domain, its missing parts supplied by reference TRBV18 and TRBJ1-4, is NAGVMQNPRHLVRRRGQEARLRCSPMKGHSHVYWYRQLPEEGLKFMVYLQKENIIDESGMPKERFSAEFPKEGPSILRIQQVVRGDSAAYFCASSPPPEAANEKLFFGSGTQLSVL.

The chain combines TRBV7-3 with TRBJ2-1; 8 positions match TRBD1. The length of the CDR3 is 15 residues. Unmatched junction bases numbered 8, after V lost 5 bases and J lost 5 bases. Per the germline V gene, CDR1 is SGHTA and CDR2 is FQGTGA. This CDR3 is CASSRQGAVHNEQFF. As DNA, the CDR3 is TGTGCCAGCAGCCGCCAGGGGGCGGTTCACAATGAGCAGTTCTTC.

For the CDR3, the DNA is TGCGCCAGCAGCGGCGGTTTTTACGAGCAGTACTTC. Protein: CASSGGFYEQYF. The chain couples TRBV5-1 to TRBJ2-7; D is undetermined. Trimming removed 4 bases from V and 4 bases from J, with 9 bases in between. Germline V lookup: CDR1 SGHRS, CDR2 YFSETQ. CDR3 size: 12 residues.

The CDR3 region is CASSHRDEGQPQHF. CDR3 bases: TGTGCCAGCAGCCACAGGGATGAGGGACAGCCCCAGCATTTT. V is TRBV5-6 and J is TRBJ1-5; D perhaps matches TRBD1 (6 bases). Trimming stripped 4 bases from V and 7 bases from J, with 15 bases between. CDR3 length equals 14 residues. CDR1 SGHDT and CDR2 YYEEEE come from the germline V gene.

The J gene is TRBJ2-7, the V gene TRBV7-2; D perhaps matches TRBD1 (7 bases). This CDR3 comprises 16 residues. Deletions cut 1 base from V and 3 bases from J, with 16 bases between. Germline V gives CDR1 SGHTA, CDR2 FQGNSA. Here the CDR3 reads CASSLGGAGGFYEQYF. CDR3 DNA: TGTGCCAGCAGCTTAGGCGGGGCAGGGGGTTTCTACGAGCAGTACTTC.

This clone was counted a few times. This chain connects TRBV4-3 to TRBJ1-1, with 11 positions matching TRBD1. Germline V gene data show CDR1 as LGHNA and CDR2 as YSLEER. The V and J ends lost 0 bases and 6 bases, in that order; junction bases with no gene match: 15. CDR3 length: 19 amino acids. The CDR3 coding sequence is TGCGCCAGCAGCCAAGACCCTCCGGACAGGGGGCTAGTTCTGGCTGAAGCTTTCTTT. Protein product: CASSQDPPDRGLVLAEAFF.

The J gene is TRBJ2-7, the V gene TRBV5-1, with 8 bases matching TRBD1. V was clipped by 4 bases and J by 2 bases; unmatched bases: 8. Germline V gene sequence: CDR1 SGHRS, CDR2 YFSETQ. The length of the CDR3 is 15 residues. The DNA for the CDR3 is TGCGCCAGCAGCCGCCAAGGACAGGGAACCTACGAGCAGTACTTC. This gives the protein CASSRQGQGTYEQYF. Full variable domain (remainder filled in from reference TRBV5-1 and TRBJ2-7): KAGVTQTPRYLIKTRGQQVTLSCSPISGHRSVSWYQQTPGQGLQFLFEYFSETQRNKGNFPGRFSGRQFSNSRSEMNVSTLELGDSALYLCASSRQGQGTYEQYFGPGTRLTVT.

This clone was found once. This chain uses TRBV7-2 with TRBJ2-4; TRBD1 matches 10 bases. The CDR3 loop spans 18 amino acids. V was clipped by 0 bases and J by 1 base; unmatched bases: 6. Looked up from germline, CDR1 is SGHTA and CDR2 is FQGNSA. CDR3 sequence reads: CASSLASGQGSAKNIQYF. The CDR3 DNA reads TGTGCCAGCAGCTTAGCGTCGGGACAGGGGTCCGCCAAAAACATTCAGTACTTC.

The rearrangement uses TRBV4-3 and TRBJ1-1; D is perhaps TRBD1 (6 bases). Germline V CDR1 and CDR2: LGHNA, YSLEER. Trimming pared 2 bases from V and 4 bases from J, leaving 11 bases between. There are 14 residues in the CDR3. The CDR3 reads CASSQRTGRTEAFF. The CDR3 nucleotides read TGCGCCAGCAGCCAACGTACAGGGCGCACTGAAGCTTTCTTT.